The following is a TCR beta chain sequence with its context. Its specificity is not known. The data derive from a study of vaccination effects on CD4 cells after COVID-19. Study as a whole: Post-vaccine sampling took place a median of 72 days after the second dose. Cultures of fewer than 2.5 million PBMC per well contained approximately 9.6 IU/ml IL-2 plus 10 ug/ml peptides. Regarding the study as a whole: Clones induced by infection and by vaccine showed marked clonal contraction late after vaccination.

A roughly 11-day culture period preceded the isolation of CD4+ T cells. Participants each got two BNT162b2 or mRNA-1273 vaccine doses. None of these healthy vaccinees had been infected with SARS-CoV-2 before vaccination. Germline CDR1 is SGDLS and CDR2 is YYNGEE. The V gene lost 0 bases and the J gene lost 4 bases, with 14 bases spanning the gap. The CDR3 runs 16 residues. The assay was immunoSEQ multiplex PCR, and TCRdb's table has in-frame clones only and misses some. The table has tens of thousands of clones, around 79% seen once. The source was CD4+ T cells from PBMCs cultured without peptide, collected after COVID-19 vaccination. This sequence originates from a human donor who received a COVID-19 vaccine. This sequence joins TRBV9 and TRBJ2-1, with D perhaps matching TRBD2 (7 bases). In DNA, the CDR3 is TGTGCCAGCAGCGTAGTAAGGGCGGGGGCATACAATGAGCAGTTCTTC. Protein: CASSVVRAGAYNEQFF. The full variable domain, rest sourced from reference TRBV9 and TRBJ2-1, is DSGVTQTPKHLITATGQRVTLRCSPRSGDLSVYWYQQSLDQGLQFLIQYYNGEERAKGNILERFSAQQFPDLHSELNLSSLELGDSALYFCASSVVRAGAYNEQFFGPGTRLTVL.